The clone carrying this T cell receptor beta chain was counted many times. V lost 5 bases to trimming and J lost 3 bases, with 15 bases between them. Germline values: CDR1 SGHDT, CDR2 YYEEEE. CDR3 length: 14 residues. The library targeted TCRbeta and was prepared with unique molecular identifiers. One entry per CDR3 protein, called by TCRdb with MiXCR from the PCR reads. Of 350,000 to 450,000 distinct CDR3 sequences listed, approximately 12% are singletons. These data come from a study of T-cell reconstitution after alpha-beta-depleted transplantation in children. The source was PBMCs, collected from the stem cell graft. This TCR was sampled from a human donor who donated a stem cell graft to a child with Fanconi anemia. The chain has TRBV5-6 and TRBJ2-7, with D unclear. CDR3 sequence: CASRRRADSYEQYV. The CDR3 coding sequence is TGTGCCAGCAGAAGAAGAGCCGATAGCTACGAGCAGTACGTC.